This TCR beta chain was captured in a study of T cell responses to AZD1222 COVID-19 vaccine. General observations from the study: Clonal diversity was possibly underestimated, and white British individuals and females predominated among donors.

Turning to this clone: Its antigen is as yet unknown.

Sequenced by immunoSEQ multiplex PCR; TCRdb stores in-frame clones only, minus some. Here the sample spans roughly 97,000 clones, around 91% being singletons. The specimen was peripheral blood, collected on day 0 of AZD1222 vaccination. This receptor was identified in an adult in good health.

CDR3 region: CASSQASRTEAFF. CDR3 nucleotides: TGTGCCAGCAGCCAAGCTTCGCGCACTGAAGCTTTCTTT. V gene TRBV3-1 (or the pseudogene TRBV3-2) combines with J gene TRBJ1-1; D is undetermined. Germline V gene sequence: CDR1 LGHDT, CDR2 YNNKEL (reference sequence). This CDR3 has 13 residues. V lost 1 base, J lost 4 bases, and 7 bases lay in between.